One and the same sample provided the 7 T cell receptor beta chains below, sequenced in a study of regulatory T cells in long-lasting Graves disease. As to time point: persistent/refractory GD, antithyroid drugs over 5 years with positive TRAb. TCR sequences were obtained from RNA taken from PBMCs. The TCR beta library used iRepertoire HTBI primers with Arm-PCR amplification of CDR3. TCRdb passed the multiplex PCR reads through MiXCR, listing each CDR3 protein once. The data show hundreds of thousands of distinct CDR3 sequences, less than 25% seen once. Sample: peripheral blood mononuclear cells (PBMCs), taken when the disease was refractory, from a patient treated with antithyroid drugs. These receptors originate from a female donor with Graves disease.

The gene calls are TRBV12-3 or TRBV12-4 and TRBJ2-1; D is unresolved. The V end was cut by 3 bases, the J end by 6 bases, with 6 bases between. This CDR3 is built from 12 residues. The CDR3, as DNA: TGTGCCAGCAGTTTCGGAAGCAATGAGCAGTTCTTC. This translates into CASSFGSNEQFF.

This clonotype was detected only a few times. V usage is TRBV29-1 and J usage is TRBJ2-2; a weak D match, TRBD2 (5 bases). Germline CDR1 and CDR2: SQVTM and ANQGSEA. This CDR3 is 11 amino acids long. V was shortened by 5 bases and J by 7 bases, with 8 bases between the two germline ends. The DNA for the CDR3 is TGCAGCGTTTGGGAGAGCGGGGAGCTGTTTTTT. Its protein is CSVWESGELFF.

This clonotype was recorded at least ten times. In DNA form, the CDR3 reads TGTGCCAGCAGATCCACTAGAGTAGAGACCCAGTACTTC. This encodes CASRSTRVETQYF. V usage is TRBV2 and J usage is TRBJ2-5, with D possibly TRBD2 on 5 matching bases. Per the germline V gene, CDR1 is SNHLY and CDR2 is FYNNEI. This CDR3 region has 13 residues. Trimming left V 6 bases short and J 4 bases short, with 12 bases between.

This clonotype was counted a single time. DNA of the CDR3: TGTGCCAGCACCGCAACAGGGGCGGACACCGGGGAGCTGTTTTTT. This codes for CASTATGADTGELFF. The V gene is TRBV2, the J gene TRBJ2-2, with TRBD1 matching over 7 bases. Germline CDR1 SNHLY, CDR2 FYNNEI. V trimming: 7 bases; J trimming: 3 bases; junction bases outside the gene matches: 8. The CDR3 contains 15 residues.

The sample holds many counts of this clonotype. The V gene is TRBV11-1, the J gene TRBJ2-7; 13 positions agree with TRBD2. V trimming: 8 bases; J trimming: 3 bases; junction bases outside the gene matches: 7. There are 15 residues in the CDR3. Germline CDR1 and CDR2: SGHAT and FQDESV (reference sequence). The CDR3 loop reads CASSTGLAGFYEQYF. For the CDR3, the DNA is TGTGCCAGCTCCACGGGACTAGCGGGGTTCTACGAGCAGTACTTC.

This clonotype was seen many times. The chain combines TRBV29-1 with TRBJ2-7; 7 nucleotides match TRBD1. Germline CDR1 reads SQVTM; CDR2 reads ANQGSEA. CDR3 length: 14 amino acids. The ends lost 2 bases at V and 5 bases at J; junction bases unmatched: 9. The CDR3 DNA reads as TGCAGCGTTGAAAACAGGGGTGGATCGAACGAGCAGTACTTC. Protein product: CSVENRGGSNEQYF.

The sample holds many counts of this clonotype. The chain joins TRBV5-4 to TRBJ1-1; D not resolved. Germline lookup yields CDR1 SGHNT and CDR2 YYREEE (reference sequence). With 2 bases removed from V and 1 base from J, the gap between germline ends came to 9 bases. The CDR3 is 14 residues long. CDR3 nucleotides: TGTGCCAGCAGCTTAGCTTACGGGAACACTGAAGCTTTCTTT. It is translated as CASSLAYGNTEAFF.